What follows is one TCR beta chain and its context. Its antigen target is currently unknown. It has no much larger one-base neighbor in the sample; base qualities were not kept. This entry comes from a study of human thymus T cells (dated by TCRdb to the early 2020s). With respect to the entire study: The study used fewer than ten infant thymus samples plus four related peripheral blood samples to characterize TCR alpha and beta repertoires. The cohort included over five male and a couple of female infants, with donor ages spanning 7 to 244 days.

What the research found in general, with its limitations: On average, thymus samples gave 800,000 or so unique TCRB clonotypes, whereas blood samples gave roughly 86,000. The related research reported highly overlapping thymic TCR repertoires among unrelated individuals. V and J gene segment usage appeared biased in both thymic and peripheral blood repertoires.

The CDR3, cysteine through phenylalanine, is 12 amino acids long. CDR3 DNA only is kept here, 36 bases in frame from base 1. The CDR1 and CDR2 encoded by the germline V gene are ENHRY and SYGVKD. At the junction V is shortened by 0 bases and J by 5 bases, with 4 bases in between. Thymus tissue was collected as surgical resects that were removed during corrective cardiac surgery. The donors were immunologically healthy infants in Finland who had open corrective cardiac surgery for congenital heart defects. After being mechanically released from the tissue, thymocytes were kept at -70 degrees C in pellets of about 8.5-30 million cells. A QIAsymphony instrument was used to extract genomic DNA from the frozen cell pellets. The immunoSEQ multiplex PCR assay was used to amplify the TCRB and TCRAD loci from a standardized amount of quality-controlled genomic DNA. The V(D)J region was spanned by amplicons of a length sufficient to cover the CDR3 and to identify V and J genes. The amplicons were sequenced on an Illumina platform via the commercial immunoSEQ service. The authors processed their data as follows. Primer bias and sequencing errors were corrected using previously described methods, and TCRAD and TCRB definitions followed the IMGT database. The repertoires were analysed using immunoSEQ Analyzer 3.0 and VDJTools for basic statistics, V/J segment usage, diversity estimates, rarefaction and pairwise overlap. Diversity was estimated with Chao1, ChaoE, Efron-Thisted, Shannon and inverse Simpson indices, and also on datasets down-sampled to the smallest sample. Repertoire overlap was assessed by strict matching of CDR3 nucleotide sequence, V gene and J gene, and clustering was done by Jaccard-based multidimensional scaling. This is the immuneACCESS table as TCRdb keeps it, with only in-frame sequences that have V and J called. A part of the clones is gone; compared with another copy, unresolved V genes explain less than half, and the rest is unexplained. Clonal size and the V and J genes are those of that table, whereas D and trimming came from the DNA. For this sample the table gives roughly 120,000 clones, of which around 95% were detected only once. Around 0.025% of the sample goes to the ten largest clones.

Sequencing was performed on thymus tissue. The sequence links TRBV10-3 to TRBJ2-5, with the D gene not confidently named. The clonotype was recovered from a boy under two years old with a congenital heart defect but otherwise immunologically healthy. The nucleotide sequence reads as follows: TGTGCCATCAGTGAGTCTGGGGAGACCCAGTACTTC. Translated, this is CAISESGETQYF.